Listed here are 5 T cell receptor beta chains from one sample, sequenced in a study of identical twins (TCRdb year 2016). Libraries were built with 5' RACE. Data came from an Illumina HiSeq 2000. In TCRdb, the public reads were trimmed at Q25 with fastp and aligned with MiXCR, with productive beta chains retained. Rows matching on CDR3 protein sequence are summarized as one entry with the most common DNA and genes. The sample table shows around 480,000 distinct CDR3 sequences, and approximately 14% are seen once. 0.98% of the sample comes from the top ten. These data were likewise used in another study, on yellow fever vaccine responses in identical twins.

Sequencing input: CD4+ T cells sorted from blood. These receptors all stem from a woman aged 18-35 years in good health.

This chain joins TRBV6-1 and TRBJ2-7; 13 bases are a match to TRBD2. CDR1 MNHNS and CDR2 SASEGT come from the germline V gene. V gave up 5 bases and J gave up 4 bases; unmatched junction bases: 5. The CDR3 totals 15 residues. The CDR3 coding sequence is TGTGCCAGCAGTATCAAGACTAGCGGGAGGTACGAGCAGTACTTC. Its protein product is CASSIKTSGRYEQYF.

This clonotype was found many times. This chain links TRBV5-1 with TRBJ2-3, with TRBD1 matching 11 bases. Germline V gene sequence: CDR1 SGHRS, CDR2 YFSETQ. The CDR3 runs 16 residues. The trim removed 4 bases at V and 3 bases at J, leaving 7 bases unmatched. The DNA of the CDR3 is TGCGCCAGCAGCGACCCGGACAGGGGGCGGACAGATACGCAGTATTTT. Its protein is CASSDPDRGRTDTQYF.

This chain joins TRBV27 and TRBJ2-1, with TRBD2 identical over 9 bases. V was pared by 5 bases and J by 4 bases, with 6 bases of the junction left unmatched. The length of the CDR3 is 15 residues. The germline V gene encodes CDR1 MNHEY and CDR2 SMNVEV (reference sequence). CDR3 residues: CASSNGLASYNEQFF. The CDR3 bases are TGTGCCAGCAGTAACGGACTAGCGTCTTACAATGAGCAGTTCTTC.

Many counts were recorded for this clonotype. V usage is TRBV29-1 and J usage is TRBJ1-2; TRBD1 might be the D (6 bases). Germline CDR1 reads SQVTM; CDR2 reads ANQGSEA. The germline V and J ends were trimmed by 3 bases and 8 bases, with 10 bases remaining between them. The length of the CDR3 is 11 residues. This CDR3 is CSVDRGGGYTF. DNA of the CDR3: TGCAGCGTTGACAGGGGTGGCGGCTACACCTTC.

Turning to this clonotype: Its ends do not fully match the called genes, so a read error is possible. This chain links TRBV7-7 with TRBJ2-5; 11 bases are a match to TRBD2. CDR3 length: 17 residues. Germline-derived CDR1 and CDR2 are SSHAT and FNYEAQ (reference sequence). In DNA, the CDR3 is TGTGCTAGCAGCCCGTCCCCTAGCGGGGGGCTCCGGGAGACCCAGTACTTC. Translating gives CASSPSPSGGLRETQYF.